The sequence of this T cell receptor beta chain was determined in a study of blood T cell repertoires in COVID-19. Study-level background: Spain, Italy and the United States supplied samples that represented acute and convalescent COVID-19. T cells, B-cell-depleted T cells, or PBMCs supplied cDNA or gDNA.

As originally analysed: Reference gene primer amplification gave estimated nucleated cell counts. Sequencing was performed with immunoSEQ multiplex PCR; in TCRdb, only in-frame clones are kept and a portion is missing. D and trimming come from the DNA, and the V and J calls and clone size come from that table. The data show around 140,000 clones, 75% to 85% seen once. The sequence was obtained from a man in his 70s who had recovered from COVID-19. The sample was peripheral blood.

This CDR3 reads CASSQTGNIASPLHF. The CDR3 coding sequence is TGTGCCAGCAGCCAAACAGGGAACATCGCATCACCCCTCCACTTT. The J gene is TRBJ1-6, the V gene TRBV3-1 (or the pseudogene TRBV3-2), with D possibly being TRBD1 (6 bases). Germline CDR1 and CDR2: LGHDT and YNNKEL (reference sequence). Trimming took 2 bases from V and 10 from J, leaving 15 bases between them. The CDR3 runs 15 residues.